This T cell receptor (beta chain) was sequenced in a study of blood T cell repertoires in COVID-19. Some clones are missing from TCRdb's copy, which holds only in-frame ones; the method was immunoSEQ multiplex PCR. The data show some 490,000 clones, with 70% to 90% seen just once and more than 7.5% held by the top ten. This receptor was taken from a woman aged 55-69 years who had recovered from COVID-19. Source material: PBMCs or T cells enriched from blood (not recorded which).

The CDR3 is CASSFRPSGGYEQYF. CDR3 sequence (DNA): TGTGCCAGCAGCTTTCGTCCTAGCGGGGGTTACGAGCAGTACTTC. V and J are TRBV5-4 and TRBJ2-7; the match to TRBD2 covers 10 bases. The V gene end was trimmed by 2 bases and the J gene end by 4 bases; junction bases not matched to a gene: 6. The germline gives CDR1 SGHNT, CDR2 YYREEE (reference sequence). The CDR3 has 15 amino acids. Using reference TRBV5-4 and TRBJ2-7 for the parts outside the CDR3, the full variable domain is ETGVTQSPTHLIKTRGQQVTLRCSSQSGHNTVSWYQQALGQGPQFIFQYYREEENGRGNFPPRFSGLQFPNYSSELNVNALELDDSALYLCASSFRPSGGYEQYFGPGTRLTVT.